This T cell receptor beta chain came from a study of T cell changes during pregnancy in multiple sclerosis (dated by TCRdb to between 2018 and 2021). In the study overall: The study looked at changes in the T cell repertoire across pregnancy in women with multiple sclerosis.

Library generation was performed with the immunoSEQ multiplex PCR assay. In its TCRdb copy, this immuneACCESS table keeps in-frame sequences only and misses some clones. Where compared with another copy, unresolved V genes explain less than half of these, and the others have no known cause. Across this sample there are about 120,000 clones, with approximately 90% seen only once. The ten largest account for about 1.5% of the sample. On this clone itself: There is no known antigen for this receptor. No base-level quality is on record; no much larger clone is a single base apart.

Relative to germline, V is missing 3 bases and J is missing 6 bases, with 5 bases of the junction outside any gene match. The germline V gene sets CDR1 to SGDLS and CDR2 to YYNGEE. From the cysteine through the phenylalanine, the CDR3 covers 14 amino acids. The read is trimmed to its CDR3 DNA, 42 bases read in frame from base 1. This TCR was sampled from a female donor with multiple sclerosis, enrolled in a pregnancy study. This material consisted of peripheral blood, taken in the third trimester of pregnancy. Recombination joined TRBV9 with TRBJ2-1; 8 of the junction bases match TRBD2. The bases are TGTGCCAGCAGCGCCCGGGGGGGGCTCAATGAGCAGTTCTTC. Translated, it gives CASSARGGLNEQFF.